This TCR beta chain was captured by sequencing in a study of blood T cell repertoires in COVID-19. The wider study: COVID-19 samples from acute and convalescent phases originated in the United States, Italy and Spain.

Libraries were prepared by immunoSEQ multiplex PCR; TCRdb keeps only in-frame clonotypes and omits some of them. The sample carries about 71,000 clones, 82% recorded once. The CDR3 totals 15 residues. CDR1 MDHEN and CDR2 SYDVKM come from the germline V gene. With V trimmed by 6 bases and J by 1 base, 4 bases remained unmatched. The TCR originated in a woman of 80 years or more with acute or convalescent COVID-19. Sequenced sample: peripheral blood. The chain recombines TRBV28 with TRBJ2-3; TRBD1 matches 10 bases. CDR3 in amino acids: CASSQTGGGTDTQYF. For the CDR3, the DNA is TGTGCCAGCAGCCAGACAGGGGGCGGCACAGATACGCAGTATTTT.